This T cell receptor beta chain was recovered during a study of T-cell reconstitution after alpha-beta-depleted transplantation in children. Study observations and caveats: The authors attributed T-cell counts and diversity one year after transplant mostly to newly produced T cells.

This clonotype was picked up a small number of times. What it binds is not known. The TCRbeta library incorporated unique molecular identifiers. TCRdb passed the PCR reads through MiXCR, listing each CDR3 protein once. This sample has 700,000 to 950,000 distinct CDR3 sequences, with roughly 15% found just once. V lost 2 bases and J lost 4, with 19 bases in between. The germline gives CDR1 SGHVS, CDR2 FNYEAQ. This CDR3 region has 17 residues. The chain has TRBV7-6 and TRBJ2-3; unclear D gene. Source: PBMCs, mostly from graft donor cells, taken 360 days after TCRalphabeta/CD19-depleted stem cell transplant. The TCR comes from a male patient between 5 and 17 years old who had a stem cell transplant for acute lymphoblastic leukemia, so the T cells may come from the graft donor. The DNA for the CDR3 is TGTGCCAGCAGCTTAATCGGGCGTTCCACCAGCGCAGATACGCAGTATTTT. This translates into CASSLIGRSTSADTQYF.